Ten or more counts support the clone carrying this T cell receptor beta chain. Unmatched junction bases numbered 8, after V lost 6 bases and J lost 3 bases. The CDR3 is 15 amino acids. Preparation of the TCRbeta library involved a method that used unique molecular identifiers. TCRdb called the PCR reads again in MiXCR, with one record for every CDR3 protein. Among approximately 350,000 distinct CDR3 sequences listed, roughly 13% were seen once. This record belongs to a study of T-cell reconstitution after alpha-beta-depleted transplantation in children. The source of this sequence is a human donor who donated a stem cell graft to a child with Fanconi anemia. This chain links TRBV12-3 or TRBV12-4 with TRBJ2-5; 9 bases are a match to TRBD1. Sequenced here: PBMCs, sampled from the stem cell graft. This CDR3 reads CASSPEDRGEETQYF. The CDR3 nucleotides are TGTGCCAGCAGCCCGGAGGACAGGGGTGAAGAGACCCAGTACTTC.